This entry concerns a single T cell receptor beta chain. The sample comes from a study of blood T cell repertoires in COVID-19. Participants spanned ages roughly 18 to 90 years and resided in roughly 22 US areas. Clinical history reported by participants formed the basis on which cohorts were assigned. Recovered status applied to Cohort 3 donors who had two consecutive negative PCRs. It also applied to those with clearance or with symptom resolution. Between the trimmed V and J ends, which lost 0 bases and 5 bases, there was a span of 15 bases. Per germline, CDR1 SGDLS and CDR2 YYNGEE. The CDR3 totals 15 residues. This table comes from immunoSEQ multiplex PCR, and its TCRdb copy is limited to in-frame clones, with some not included. This sample carries some 390,000 clones, just under 90% of them seen once, and the ten largest clones take 1.7%.

Sequencing input: PBMCs or T cells enriched from blood (not recorded which). V usage is TRBV9 and J usage is TRBJ2-7, with D possibly matching TRBD1 (6 bases). The sequence came from a woman in her 30s who had recovered from COVID-19. The CDR3 nucleotides are TGTGCCAGCAGCGTAGGCTGGACAGAAGGGAACGAGCAGTACTTC. Translating it yields CASSVGWTEGNEQYF.